These 8 T cell receptor beta chains share one sample of origin, sequenced in a study of glioma-infiltrating T cells. Amplification of TCR alpha and beta CDR3 regions from RNA used iRepertoire nested multiplex PCR. TCRdb re-analysed the multiplex PCR reads in MiXCR, keeping a single row per CDR3 protein. The top ten hold roughly 13% of the sample, which has about 22,000 distinct CDR3 sequences, around 23% seen once. Source material: glioma tissue, nonneoplastic brain tissue, or PBMCs (not recorded which). The receptors stem from a human donor with low-grade glioma or glioblastoma, undergoing nonglioma brain surgery, or in good health (not recorded which).

V usage is TRBV30 and J usage is TRBJ2-7; D unresolved. CDR1 GTSNPN and CDR2 SVGIG come from the germline V gene (reference sequence). With 2 bases removed from V and 5 bases from J, the gap between germline ends came to 10 bases. The CDR3 totals 12 residues. CDR3 sequence (DNA): TGTGCCTGGAGTATCAGGTACCACGAGCAGTACTTC. Protein product: CAWSIRYHEQYF.

The genes are TRBV12-3 or TRBV12-4 and TRBJ2-5; 7 positions match TRBD2. The J segment lost 7 bases and the V segment lost 3 bases, leaving 8 bases of the junction unmatched. The CDR3 contains 14 residues. CDR3 protein: CASSFGLGAGTQYF. The CDR3 bases are TGTGCCAGCAGTTTCGGACTAGGCGCGGGGACCCAGTACTTC.

This clonotype came up many times. V gene TRBV27 combines with J gene TRBJ1-1; D not certain. The germline CDR1 and CDR2 sequences are MNHEY and SMNVEV (reference sequence). Trimming took 1 base from V and 5 from J, leaving 14 bases between them. The CDR3 contains 15 residues. In nucleotides, the CDR3 is TGTGCCAGCAGTTTATGGGTTGGGTTCGGGACTGAAGCTTTCTTT. It translates to CASSLWVGFGTEAFF.

Concerning this clonotype itself: A single base separates this from a much larger clone, so it may be a read error. The J gene is TRBJ2-7, the V gene TRBV12-3 or TRBV12-4; either TRBD1 or TRBD2 may fit D (5 bases each). V shed 6 bases and J shed 4 bases, with 19 bases lying between them. CDR3 length: 15 amino acids. The CDR3 nucleotides read TGTGCCAGCAGCCACGGGGAGACAGCCGAATACGAGCAGTACTTC. Its translation: CASSHGETAEYEQYF.

The chain recombines TRBV20-1 with TRBJ1-1; 7 bases line up with TRBD1. The CDR3 has 13 amino acids. V trimming: 6 bases; J trimming: 3 bases; junction bases outside the gene matches: 7. Germline-derived CDR1 and CDR2 are DFQATT and SNEGSKA (reference sequence). The CDR3 is CSARTGRYTEAFF. The CDR3, as DNA: TGCAGTGCCCGGACAGGACGGTACACTGAAGCTTTCTTT.

This clonotype is termed medium-sized. This chain links TRBV28 with TRBJ2-7; D perhaps matches TRBD1 (6 bases). The germline CDR1 and CDR2 sequences are MDHEN and SYDVKM. The CDR3 has 13 residues. Deletions cut 5 bases from V and 1 base from J, with 9 bases between. In nucleotides, the CDR3 is TGTGCCAGCAGTACCGACAGGTCCTACGAGCAGTACTTC. It codes for CASSTDRSYEQYF.

The chain joins TRBV7-3 to TRBJ1-2, with a weak D call TRBD1 (5 bases). The CDR3 consists of 13 residues. Between the trimmed V and J ends, which lost 5 bases and 5 bases, there was a span of 12 bases. Germline V CDR1 and CDR2: SGHTA, FQGTGA. Here the CDR3 reads CASSLLGAYGYTF. The CDR3 DNA reads TGTGCCAGCAGCCTCCTTGGGGCTTATGGCTACACCTTC.

The chain has TRBV20-1 and TRBJ1-2; D is unclear. The length of the CDR3 is 13 residues. Between the trimmed V and J ends, which lost 4 bases and 5 bases, there was a span of 14 bases. The germline CDR1 and CDR2 sequences are DFQATT and SNEGSKA (reference sequence). CDR3 DNA sequence: TGCAGTGCTATTCATCGAGGCCCGTATGGCTACACCTTC. It translates to CSAIHRGPYGYTF.